These T cell receptor beta chains were read from a single sample in a study of control samples from healthy donors and cancer patients. Sequencing used immunoSEQ multiplex PCR; TCRdb keeps in-frame clones, though not all of them. Of around 250,000 clones listed, about 80% are singletons. Sequencing was performed on PBMCs. The origin of the receptors is a woman aged 60-75 years with lung cancer. The CDR3 runs from the conserved cysteine through the conserved F or W. Each record gives: J gene, clone size, D gene, V gene, CDR3 DNA, CDR3 protein. A D gene is named only where the DNA matches it firmly. Clone size, where shown, is once, few, many, or a class for clones that have expanded.

TRBJ1-5 | . | . | TRBV16 | TGTGCCAGCAGCCAATCGGAAAGGGGCCATCAGCCCCAGCATTTT | CASSQSERGHQPQHF
TRBJ2-6 | . | . | TRBV6-5 | TGTGCCAGCAGTTACGGGGGCTCTGGGGCCAACGTCCTGACTTTC | CASSYGGSGANVLTF
TRBJ1-4 | . | . | TRBV3-1/TRBV3-2 | TGTGCCAGCAGCCAAGATCGGGCCCAACTGTTTTTT | CASSQDRAQLFF
TRBJ2-1 | . | . | TRBV27 | TGTGCCAGCAGTTTTTGGGGACCCTACAATGAGCAGTTCTTC | CASSFWGPYNEQFF
TRBJ2-2 | few | TRBD1 | TRBV7-3 | TGTGCCAGCAGCTTAGGGGGACAGGGGAACATCGGGGAGCTGTTTTTT | CASSLGGQGNIGELFF
TRBJ1-4 | . | . | TRBV28 | TGTGCCATCCGTGACCGAACTAATGAAAAACTGTTTTTT | CAIRDRTNEKLFF
TRBJ1-4 | . | . | TRBV5-5 | TGTGCCAGCAGCTTGGATGGGAAAACTAATGAAAAACTGTTTTTT | CASSLDGKTNEKLFF
TRBJ2-1 | . | TRBD1 | TRBV5-1 | TGCGCCAGCAGCTCGGCCCGGGACAGGCAGTTCTTC | CASSSARDRQFF
TRBJ1-6 | . | TRBD1 | TRBV19 | TGTGCCAGTAGCATTACAGGGGTCCACTCCTATAATTCACCCCTCCACTTT | CASSITGVHSYNSPLHF
TRBJ2-3 | . | TRBD2 | TRBV28 | TGTGCCAGCAGTTGGAGCGCGGGAGGAGGAGATACGCAGTATTTT | CASSWSAGGGDTQYF
TRBJ1-5 | . | . | TRBV4-1 | TGCGCCAGCAGCCAAGATTCGGTCGGGGCCTATCAGCCCCAGCATTTT | CASSQDSVGAYQPQHF
TRBJ2-3 | . | TRBD2 | TRBV19 | TGTGCCAGTAGACTTAGCGGGGATACGCAGTATTTT | CASRLSGDTQYF
TRBJ2-7 | . | . | TRBV6-5 | TGTGCCAGCAGAAATTACAGGGCGGCCGAGCAGTACTTC | CASRNYRAAEQYF
TRBJ2-3 | once | . | TRBV6-5 | TGTGCCAGCACCAAGCGGAGACAGGACACAGATACGCAGTATTTT | CASTKRRQDTDTQYF
TRBJ1-1 | . | . | TRBV6-5 | TGTGCCAGCAGCAGGACAGAGAACACTGAAGCTTTCTTT | CASSRTENTEAFF
TRBJ2-4 | . | . | TRBV7-8 | TGTGCCAGCAGCTTAGGGTGGGGCTCCGAAAACATTCAGTACTTC | CASSLGWGSENIQYF
TRBJ2-7 | . | . | TRBV28 | TGTGCCAGCAGTGCCGACTACGAGCAGTACTTC | CASSADYEQYF
TRBJ2-7 | once | TRBD2 | TRBV6-4 | TGTGCCAGCCAACGAAGCGGGGGGGTGTGGGAGCAGTACTTC | CASQRSGGVWEQYF
TRBJ1-6 | few | . | TRBV11-2 | TGTGCCAGCAGTCAAGGTCTAGAGGGCTATAATTCACCCCTCCACTTT | CASSQGLEGYNSPLHF
TRBJ1-2 | . | . | TRBV3-1/TRBV3-2 | TGTGCCAGCAGCCAAGATCGCGGCTACACCTTC | CASSQDRGYTF
TRBJ2-7 | . | . | TRBV27 | TGTGCCAGCAGGGACACCAATACTTGGGAGCAGTACTTC | CASRDTNTWEQYF
TRBJ1-1 | few | . | TRBV7-6 | TGTGCCAGCAGCTTACGTCAGGGTACGGGCACTGAAGCTTTCTTT | CASSLRQGTGTEAFF
TRBJ2-1 | . | TRBD2 | TRBV3-1/TRBV3-2 | TGTGCCAGCAGCCAAGGACTAGCGGGGGGAGGGGATGAGCAGTTCTTC | CASSQGLAGGGDEQFF
TRBJ2-7 | once | . | TRBV15 | TGTGCCACCAGCAGAGATCGTCGCGGGATCACCCCCCTCGAGCAGTACTTC | CATSRDRRGITPLEQYF
TRBJ1-2 | . | . | TRBV6-5 | TGTGCCAGCAGTCCGGGACGGAACTATGGCTACACCTTC | CASSPGRNYGYTF
TRBJ1-1 | . | . | TRBV6-5 | TGTGCCAGCAGCGACAGCGCGACGAACACTGAAGCTTTCTTT | CASSDSATNTEAFF
TRBJ1-1 | . | TRBD1 | TRBV7-2 | TGTGCCAGCAGCTTAGTCGGGACAGTTGAAGCTTTCTTT | CASSLVGTVEAFF
TRBJ1-2 | . | . | TRBV4-1 | TGCGCCAGCAGCCAAGATAGCGGCCTCCCGATTAACTATGGCTACACCTTC | CASSQDSGLPINYGYTF
TRBJ1-5 | once | . | TRBV5-6 | TGTGCCAGCAGCCGAGACAGTGGACAGCCCCAGCATTTT | CASSRDSGQPQHF
TRBJ1-1 | . | TRBD1 | TRBV28 | TGTGCCAGCAGTACGACAGGGGTGCCTGAAGCTTTCTTT | CASSTTGVPEAFF
TRBJ2-7 | . | TRBD1 | TRBV19 | TGTGCCAGTAGTCCCGGGACAGTGGACTACGAGCAGTACTTC | CASSPGTVDYEQYF
TRBJ2-5 | . | . | TRBV18 | TGTGCCAGCTCACCAGGGAGCCAAGAGACCCAGTACTTC | CASSPGSQETQYF
TRBJ1-1 | . | . | TRBV11-3 | TGTGCCAGCAGCTCGGGACTCCCGAACACTGAAGCTTTCTTT | CASSSGLPNTEAFF
TRBJ1-1 | . | . | TRBV11-1 | TGTGCCAGCAGCTTTTTAACGGGGAACACTGAAGCTTTCTTT | CASSFLTGNTEAFF
TRBJ1-2 | . | . | TRBV3-1/TRBV3-2 | TGTGCCAGCAGGCTGGTTGGGACCCCAAGTGGCTACACCTTC | CASRLVGTPSGYTF
TRBJ1-2 | . | . | TRBV18 | TGTGCCAGCTCACCAATAGGGGCTCTTTCTAACTATGGCTACACCTTC | CASSPIGALSNYGYTF
TRBJ2-1 | . | . | TRBV7-5 | TGTGTCAGAAGCCTGAGCGGGAGCTTATCGCAGTTCTTC | CVRSLSGSLSQFF
TRBJ2-7 | . | . | TRBV6-5 | TGTGCCAGCAGTAAATTGACCTACGAGCAGTACTTC | CASSKLTYEQYF